The 15 T cell receptor beta chains in this list originate from one sample, sequenced in a study of siplizumab effects on memory and regulatory T cells. This table comes from immunoSEQ multiplex PCR, and its TCRdb copy is limited to in-frame clones, with some not included. The sample records over 95,000 clones, 93% being singletons. Sequencing input: non-Treg CD4+ T cells sorted from blood. All receptors derive from a human donor in good health.

In DNA form, the CDR3 reads TGTGCCAGCAGTGAGGCCGCTCGGACCCAGTACTTC. Translation gives CASSEAARTQYF. The genes are TRBV2 and TRBJ2-5, with D unresolved. This CDR3 region has 12 residues. The V end was cut by 3 bases, the J end by 7 bases, with 9 bases between. Looked up from germline, CDR1 is SNHLY and CDR2 is FYNNEI.

The rearrangement joins TRBV7-9 to TRBJ1-4; TRBD1 matches at 7 bases. The trim removed 5 bases at V and 7 bases at J, leaving 7 bases unmatched. Germline V lookup: CDR1 SEHNR, CDR2 FQNEAQ (reference sequence). The CDR3 is made up of 14 amino acids. The CDR3 bases are TGTGCCAGCAGCGTGACAGGGAACGTTGAAAAACTGTTTTTT. Its translation is CASSVTGNVEKLFF.

The chain links TRBV27 to TRBJ1-2, with TRBD1 as a possible D gene (6 bases). The CDR3 extends over 16 amino acids. V was trimmed by 0 bases and J by 1 base, leaving 12 bases between them. Germline loops: CDR1 MNHEY, CDR2 SMNVEV (reference sequence). The CDR3 region has the DNA TGTGCCAGCAGTTTATCCCGGGACACCAATAACTATGGCTACACCTTC. It specifies CASSLSRDTNNYGYTF.

The rearrangement joins TRBV28 to TRBJ2-3, with 13 bases lining up with TRBD2. The CDR3 has 16 residues. Germline V gives CDR1 MDHEN, CDR2 SYDVKM. Trimming took 2 bases from V and 8 from J; bases not matched to a gene: 7. Written as DNA, the CDR3 is TGTGCCAGCAGTTTAAGGGCCCGGACTAGCGGGGGTACGCAGTATTTT. Translating gives CASSLRARTSGGTQYF.

The rearrangement uses TRBV18 and TRBJ2-6; D call uncertain. The CDR3 spans 14 residues. The germline V gene has CDR1 KGHSH and CDR2 LQKENI. Trimming shortened V by 3 bases and J by 3 bases, and 6 bases separated the two germline ends. CDR3 in DNA: TGTGCCAGCTCACCGGGAATTGGGGCCAACGTCCTGACTTTC. This sequence encodes CASSPGIGANVLTF.

This clone has a single count. CDR3 loop: CASSSGTATITNYGYTF. The CDR3 nucleotides are TGTGCCAGCAGCTCTGGGACAGCAACTATAACCAACTATGGCTACACCTTC. The chain is built from TRBV11-2 and TRBJ1-2; 7 bases map to TRBD1. The CDR3 spans 17 residues. Trimming cost V 4 bases and J 2 bases; bases outside gene matches: 13. The germline CDR1 and CDR2 sequences are SGHAT and FQNNGV.

For the CDR3, the DNA is TGTGCCAGCAGTGAGCACAGTATGAACACTGAAGCTTTCTTT. It codes for CASSEHSMNTEAFF. The chain carries TRBV2 and TRBJ1-1; D is uncertain. This CDR3 spans 14 amino acids. The germline V gene has CDR1 SNHLY and CDR2 FYNNEI. Trimming took 3 bases from V and 0 from J, leaving 8 bases between them.

The rearrangement joins TRBV27 to TRBJ1-4; tentatively, D is TRBD1 (5 bases). Germline CDR1 and CDR2: MNHEY and SMNVEV (reference sequence). Trimming took off 7 bases at V and 5 bases at J, with 14 bases between the two ends. The CDR3 totals 14 residues. CDR3 amino acids: CASKFDSLNEKLFF. Here the CDR3 DNA reads TGTGCCAGCAAGTTTGACAGCCTAAATGAAAAACTGTTTTTT.

The rearrangement uses TRBV10-3 and TRBJ2-1; 9 bases agree with TRBD2. Germline V lookup: CDR1 ENHRY, CDR2 SYGVKD. This CDR3 contains 15 residues. J gave up 4 bases and V 7 bases, and 8 bases lay outside the gene matches. The CDR3 coding sequence is TGTGCCATCAACCAGGGACTAGCCCCATACAATGAGCAGTTCTTC. Its translation: CAINQGLAPYNEQFF.

The chain links TRBV15 to TRBJ2-7; 8 positions match TRBD1. The trim removed 5 bases at V and 2 bases at J, leaving 5 bases unmatched. The CDR3 is 14 amino acids. Looked up from germline, CDR1 is LNHNV and CDR2 is YYDKDF (reference sequence). The DNA of the CDR3 is TGTGCCACCAGCCCGGACAGGGCAACCTACGAGCAGTACTTC. Translated: CATSPDRATYEQYF.

This sequence joins TRBV11-2 and TRBJ2-7; D is possibly TRBD1 (5 bases). This CDR3 has 14 residues. The germline V gene encodes CDR1 SGHAT and CDR2 FQNNGV. V was trimmed by 1 base and J by 4 bases, leaving 11 bases between them. This CDR3 is CASSLGTPFYEQYF. In DNA form, the CDR3 reads TGTGCCAGCAGCTTAGGGACACCCTTTTACGAGCAGTACTTC.

The chain is built from TRBV13 and TRBJ2-6; D possibly corresponds to TRBD1 (6 bases). CDR1 is PRHDT, CDR2 FYEKMQ, per germline (reference sequence). The CDR3 loop spans 16 amino acids. Trimming removed 6 bases from V and 8 bases from J, with 20 bases in between. The chain's CDR3 is CASRHLSGTYPNVLTF. The CDR3 DNA is TGTGCCAGCAGGCACCTATCCGGGACATATCCCAACGTCCTGACTTTC.

The chain employs TRBV7-2 and TRBJ2-1; 8 bases are shared with TRBD1. Losses at the gene ends were 0 bases for V and 0 bases for J; bases not matched to a gene: 7. The CDR3 contains 18 residues. Germline-derived CDR1 and CDR2 are SGHTA and FQGNSA. The CDR3 sequence: CASSLAPGQASSYNEQFF. The DNA for the CDR3 is TGTGCCAGCAGCTTAGCACCGGGACAGGCCAGCTCCTACAATGAGCAGTTCTTC.

This clone appeared once. This chain joins TRBV13 and TRBJ2-3; TRBD1 matches at 7 bases. The V gene's germline CDR1 is PRHDT and CDR2 FYEKMQ (reference sequence). CDR3 length equals 14 residues. The V gene end was trimmed by 3 bases and the J gene end by 4 bases; junction bases not matched to a gene: 4. In nucleotides, the CDR3 is TGTGCCAGCAGCTTTACAGGGGTGGCAGATACGCAGTATTTT. Its translation is CASSFTGVADTQYF.

This clone was recorded only once. V gene TRBV7-2 combines with J gene TRBJ1-5, with TRBD1 identical over 9 bases. The junction had 2 bases not matched to a gene; V was cut back by 1 base and J by 1 base. Germline V gives CDR1 SGHTA, CDR2 FQGNSA. The CDR3 is 16 amino acids. In nucleotides, the CDR3 is TGTGCCAGCAGCTTAGGGGACAGGGTCAGCAATCAGCCCCAGCATTTT. Encoded protein: CASSLGDRVSNQPQHF.